This entry concerns a single T cell receptor (beta chain). This specimen comes from a study of T cell changes during pregnancy in multiple sclerosis. Only in-frame clones appear in the TCRdb table, and some are missing; sequencing was by immunoSEQ multiplex PCR. This sample has about 38,000 clones; over 90% occur once, and the top ten carry about 0.37%. Germline V CDR1 and CDR2: SGHDN, FVKESK. The CDR3 is 15 residues long. With V trimmed by 8 bases and J by 2 bases, 9 bases remained unmatched. This sequence joins TRBV14 and TRBJ1-2; 9 positions agree with TRBD1. The material was CD4+ T cells from peripheral blood mononuclear cells, obtained after pregnancy. This TCR was recovered from a female donor in good health, enrolled as a control in a pregnancy study. This CDR3 reads CASEPRTGENYGYTF. The CDR3 DNA reads TGTGCCAGCGAACCCCGGACAGGGGAAAACTATGGCTACACCTTC. The variable domain in full, completed from reference TRBV14 and TRBJ1-2, reads EAGVTQFPSHSVIEKGQTVTLRCDPISGHDNLYWYRRVMGKEIKFLLHFVKESKQDESGMPNNRFLAERTGGTYSTLKVQPAELEDSGVYFCASEPRTGENYGYTFGSGTRLTVV.